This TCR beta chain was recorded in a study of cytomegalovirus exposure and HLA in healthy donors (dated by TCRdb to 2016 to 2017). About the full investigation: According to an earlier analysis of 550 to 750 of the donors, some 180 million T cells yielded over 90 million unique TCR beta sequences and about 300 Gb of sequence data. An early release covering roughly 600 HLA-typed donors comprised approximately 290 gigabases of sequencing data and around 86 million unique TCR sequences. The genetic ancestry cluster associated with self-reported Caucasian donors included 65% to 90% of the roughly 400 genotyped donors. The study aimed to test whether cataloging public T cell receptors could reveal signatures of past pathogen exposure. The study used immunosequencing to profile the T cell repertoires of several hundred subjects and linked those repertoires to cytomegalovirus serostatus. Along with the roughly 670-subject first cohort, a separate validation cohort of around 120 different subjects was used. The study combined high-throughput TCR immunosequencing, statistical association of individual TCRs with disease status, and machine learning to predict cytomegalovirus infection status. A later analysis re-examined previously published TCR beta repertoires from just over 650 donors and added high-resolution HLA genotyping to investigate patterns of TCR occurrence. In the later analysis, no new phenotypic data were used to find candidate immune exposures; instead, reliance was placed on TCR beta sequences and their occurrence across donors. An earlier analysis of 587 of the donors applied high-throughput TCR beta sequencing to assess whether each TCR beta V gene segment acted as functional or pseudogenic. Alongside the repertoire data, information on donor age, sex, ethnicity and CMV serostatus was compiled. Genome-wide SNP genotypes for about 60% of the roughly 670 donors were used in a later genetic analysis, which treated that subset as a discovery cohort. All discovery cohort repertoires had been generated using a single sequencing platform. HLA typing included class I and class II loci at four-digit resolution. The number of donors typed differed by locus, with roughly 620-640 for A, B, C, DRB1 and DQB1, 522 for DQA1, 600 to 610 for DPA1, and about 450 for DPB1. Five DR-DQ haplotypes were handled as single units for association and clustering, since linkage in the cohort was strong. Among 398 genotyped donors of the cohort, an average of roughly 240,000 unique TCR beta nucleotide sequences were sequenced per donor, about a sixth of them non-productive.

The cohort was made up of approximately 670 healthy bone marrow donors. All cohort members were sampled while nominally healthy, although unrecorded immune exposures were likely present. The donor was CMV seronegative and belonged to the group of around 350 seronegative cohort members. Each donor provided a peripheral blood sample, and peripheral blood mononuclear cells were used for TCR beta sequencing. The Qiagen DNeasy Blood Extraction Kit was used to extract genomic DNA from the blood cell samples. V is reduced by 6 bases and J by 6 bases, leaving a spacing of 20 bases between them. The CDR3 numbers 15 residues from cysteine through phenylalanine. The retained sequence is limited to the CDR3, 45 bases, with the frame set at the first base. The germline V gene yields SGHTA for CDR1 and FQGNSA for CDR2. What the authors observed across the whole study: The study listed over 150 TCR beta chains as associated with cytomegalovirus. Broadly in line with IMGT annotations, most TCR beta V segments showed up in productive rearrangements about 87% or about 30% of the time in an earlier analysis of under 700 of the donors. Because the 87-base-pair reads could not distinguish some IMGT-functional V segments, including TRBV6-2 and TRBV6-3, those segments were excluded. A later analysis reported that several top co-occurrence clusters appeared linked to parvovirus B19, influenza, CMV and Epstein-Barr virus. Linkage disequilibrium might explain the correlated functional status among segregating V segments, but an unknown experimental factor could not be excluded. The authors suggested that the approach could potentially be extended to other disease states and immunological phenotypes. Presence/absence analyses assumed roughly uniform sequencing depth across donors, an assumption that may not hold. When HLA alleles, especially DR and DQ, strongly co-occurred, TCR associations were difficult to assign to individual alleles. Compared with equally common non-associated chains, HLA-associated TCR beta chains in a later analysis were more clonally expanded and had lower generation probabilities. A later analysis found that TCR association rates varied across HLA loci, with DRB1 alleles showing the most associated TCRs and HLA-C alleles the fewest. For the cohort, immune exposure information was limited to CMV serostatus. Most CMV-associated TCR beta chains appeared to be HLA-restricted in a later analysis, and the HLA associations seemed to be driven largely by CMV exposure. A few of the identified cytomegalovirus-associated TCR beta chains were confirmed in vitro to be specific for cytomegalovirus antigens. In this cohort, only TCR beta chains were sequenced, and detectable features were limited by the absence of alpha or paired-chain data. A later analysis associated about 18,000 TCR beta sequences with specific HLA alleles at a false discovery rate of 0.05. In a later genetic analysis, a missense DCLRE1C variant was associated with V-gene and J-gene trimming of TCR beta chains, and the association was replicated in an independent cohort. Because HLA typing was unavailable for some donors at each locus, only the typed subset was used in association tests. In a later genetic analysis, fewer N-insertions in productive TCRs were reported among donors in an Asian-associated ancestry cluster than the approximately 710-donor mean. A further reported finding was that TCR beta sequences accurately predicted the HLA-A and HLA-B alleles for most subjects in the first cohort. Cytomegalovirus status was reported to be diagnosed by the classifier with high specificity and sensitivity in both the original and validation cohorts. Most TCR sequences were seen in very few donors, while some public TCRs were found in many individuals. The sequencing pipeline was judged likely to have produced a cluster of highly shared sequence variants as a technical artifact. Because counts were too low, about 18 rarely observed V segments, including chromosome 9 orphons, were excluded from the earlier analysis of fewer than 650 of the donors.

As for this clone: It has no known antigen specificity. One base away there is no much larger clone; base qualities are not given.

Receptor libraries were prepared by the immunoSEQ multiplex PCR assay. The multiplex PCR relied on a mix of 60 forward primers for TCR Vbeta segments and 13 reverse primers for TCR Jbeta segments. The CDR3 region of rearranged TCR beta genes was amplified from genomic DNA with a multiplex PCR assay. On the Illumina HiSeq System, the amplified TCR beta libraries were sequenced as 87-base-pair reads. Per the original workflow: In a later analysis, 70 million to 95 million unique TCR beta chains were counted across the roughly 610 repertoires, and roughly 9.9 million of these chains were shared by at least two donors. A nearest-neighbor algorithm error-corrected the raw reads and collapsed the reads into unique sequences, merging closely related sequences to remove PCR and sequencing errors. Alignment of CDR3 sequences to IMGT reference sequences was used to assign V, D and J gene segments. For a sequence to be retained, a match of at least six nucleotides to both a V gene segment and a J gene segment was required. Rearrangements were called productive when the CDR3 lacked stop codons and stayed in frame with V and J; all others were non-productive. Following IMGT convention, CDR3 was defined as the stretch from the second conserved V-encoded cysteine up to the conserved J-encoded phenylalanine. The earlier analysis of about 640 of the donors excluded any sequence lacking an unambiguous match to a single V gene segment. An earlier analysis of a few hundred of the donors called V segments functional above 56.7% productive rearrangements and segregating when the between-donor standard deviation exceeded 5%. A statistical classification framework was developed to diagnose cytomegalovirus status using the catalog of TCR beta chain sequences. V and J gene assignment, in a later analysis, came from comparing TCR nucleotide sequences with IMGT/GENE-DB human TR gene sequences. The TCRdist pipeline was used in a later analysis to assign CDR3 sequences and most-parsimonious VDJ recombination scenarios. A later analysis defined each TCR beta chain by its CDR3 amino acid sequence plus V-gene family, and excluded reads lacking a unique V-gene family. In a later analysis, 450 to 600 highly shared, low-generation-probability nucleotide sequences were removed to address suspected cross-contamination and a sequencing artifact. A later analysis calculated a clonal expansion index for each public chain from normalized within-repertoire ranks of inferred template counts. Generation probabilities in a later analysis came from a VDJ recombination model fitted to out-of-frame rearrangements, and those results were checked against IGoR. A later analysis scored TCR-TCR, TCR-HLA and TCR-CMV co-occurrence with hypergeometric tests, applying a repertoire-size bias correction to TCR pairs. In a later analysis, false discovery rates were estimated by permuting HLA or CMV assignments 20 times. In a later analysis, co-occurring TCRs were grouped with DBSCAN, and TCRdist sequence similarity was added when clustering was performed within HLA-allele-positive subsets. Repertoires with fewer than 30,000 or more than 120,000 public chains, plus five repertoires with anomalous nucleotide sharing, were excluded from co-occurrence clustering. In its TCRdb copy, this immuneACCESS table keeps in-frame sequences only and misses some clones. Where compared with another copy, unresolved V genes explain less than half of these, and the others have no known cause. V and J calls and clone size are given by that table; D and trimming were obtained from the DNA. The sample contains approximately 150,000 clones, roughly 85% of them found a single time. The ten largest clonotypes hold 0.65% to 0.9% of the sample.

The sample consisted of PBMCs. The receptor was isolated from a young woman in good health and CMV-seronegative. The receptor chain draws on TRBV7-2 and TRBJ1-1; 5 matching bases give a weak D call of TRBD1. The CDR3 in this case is CASSFRASRRPEAFF. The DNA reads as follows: TGTGCCAGCAGTTTCAGGGCCAGCAGGAGACCTGAAGCTTTCTTT.